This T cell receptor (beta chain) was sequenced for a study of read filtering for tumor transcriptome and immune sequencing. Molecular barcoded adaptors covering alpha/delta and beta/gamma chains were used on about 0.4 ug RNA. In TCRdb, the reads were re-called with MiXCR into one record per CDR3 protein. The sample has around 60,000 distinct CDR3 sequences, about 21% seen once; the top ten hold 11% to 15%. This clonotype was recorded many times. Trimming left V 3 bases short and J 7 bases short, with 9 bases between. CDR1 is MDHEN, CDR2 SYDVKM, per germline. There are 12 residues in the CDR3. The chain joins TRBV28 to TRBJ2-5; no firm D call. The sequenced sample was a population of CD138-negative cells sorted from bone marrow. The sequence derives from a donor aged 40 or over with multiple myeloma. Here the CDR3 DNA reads TGTGCCAGCAGTTTTCCCGCGACGACCCAGTACTTC. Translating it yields CASSFPATTQYF.